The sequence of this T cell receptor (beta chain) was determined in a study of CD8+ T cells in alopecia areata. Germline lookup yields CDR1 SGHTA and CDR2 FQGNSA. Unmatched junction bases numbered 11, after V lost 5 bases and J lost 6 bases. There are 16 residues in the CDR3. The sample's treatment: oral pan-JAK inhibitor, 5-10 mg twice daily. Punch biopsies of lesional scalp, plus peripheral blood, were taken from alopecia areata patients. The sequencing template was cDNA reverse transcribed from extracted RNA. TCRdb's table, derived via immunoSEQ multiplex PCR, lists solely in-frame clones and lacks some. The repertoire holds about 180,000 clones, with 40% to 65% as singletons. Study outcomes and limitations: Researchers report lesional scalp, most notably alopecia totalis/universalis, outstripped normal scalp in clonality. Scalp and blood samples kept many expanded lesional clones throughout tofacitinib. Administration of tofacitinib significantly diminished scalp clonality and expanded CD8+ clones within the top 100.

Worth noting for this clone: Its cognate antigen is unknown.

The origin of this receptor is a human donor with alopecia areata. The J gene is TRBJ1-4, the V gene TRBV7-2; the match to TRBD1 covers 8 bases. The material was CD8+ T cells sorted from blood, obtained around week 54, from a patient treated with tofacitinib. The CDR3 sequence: CASSPPRQGMHEKLFF. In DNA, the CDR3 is TGTGCCAGCAGCCCACCCCGACAGGGGATGCATGAAAAACTGTTTTTT.